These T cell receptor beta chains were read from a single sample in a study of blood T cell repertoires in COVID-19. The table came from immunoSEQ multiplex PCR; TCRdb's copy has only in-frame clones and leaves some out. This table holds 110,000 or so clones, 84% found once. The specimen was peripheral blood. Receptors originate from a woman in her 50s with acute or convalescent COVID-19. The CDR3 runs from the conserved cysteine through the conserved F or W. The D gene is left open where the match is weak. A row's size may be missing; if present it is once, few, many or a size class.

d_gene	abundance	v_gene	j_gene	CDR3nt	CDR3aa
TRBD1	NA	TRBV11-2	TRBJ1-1	TGTGCCAGCAGGATAGGGTCCGGGACAGGGTACACTGAAGCTTTCTTT	CASRIGSGTGYTEAFF
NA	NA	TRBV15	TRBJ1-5	TGTGCCACCAGCTTGGGGGCGACCGGCAATCAGCCCCAGCATTTT	CATSLGATGNQPQHF
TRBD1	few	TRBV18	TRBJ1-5	TGTGCCAGCTCCCAGGGGGCGGCGGAACAGCCCCAGCATTTT	CASSQGAAEQPQHF
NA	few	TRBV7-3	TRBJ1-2	TGTGCCAGCAGCTTGGGGCAGGGCTATGGCTACACCTTC	CASSLGQGYGYTF
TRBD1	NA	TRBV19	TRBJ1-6	TGTGCCAGTAATTGGAGGGGGCAATCACCCCTCCACTTT	CASNWRGQSPLHF
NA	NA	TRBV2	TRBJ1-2	TGTGCCAGCAGCTACATACCGGACATGGGGCATGGCTACACCTTC	CASSYIPDMGHGYTF
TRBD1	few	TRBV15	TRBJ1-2	TGTGCCACCAGGGAGGGACAGGGGGCGAAAGGCTACACCTTC	CATREGQGAKGYTF
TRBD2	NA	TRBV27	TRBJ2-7	TGTGCCAGCAGTTTAGCGGGGGTCTACGAGCAGTACTTC	CASSLAGVYEQYF
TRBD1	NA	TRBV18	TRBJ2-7	TGTGCCAGCTCACCAGGACAGGAGGCCTACGAGCAGTACTTC	CASSPGQEAYEQYF
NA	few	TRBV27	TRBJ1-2	TGTGCCAGCGGACCCATGGGGGCATATGGCTACACCTTC	CASGPMGAYGYTF
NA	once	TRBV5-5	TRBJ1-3	TGTGCCAGCAGCCGGCCGGGCACAGGGACGTCGGGTTACTCTGGAAACACCATATATTTT	CASSRPGTGTSGYSGNTIYF
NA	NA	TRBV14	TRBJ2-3	TGTGCCAGCAGCCAAGATTTCGGGATTTCAGATACGCAGTATTTT	CASSQDFGISDTQYF
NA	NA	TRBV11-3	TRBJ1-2	TGTGCCAGCAGCCACTGGGGCAGCCGGAACTATGGCTACACCTTC	CASSHWGSRNYGYTF
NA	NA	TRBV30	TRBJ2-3	TGTGCCTGGAGTGTTCGGCGATTTAGGCAGGGGCGTAGCACAGATACGCAGTATTTT	CAWSVRRFRQGRSTDTQYF
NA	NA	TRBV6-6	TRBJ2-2	TGTGCCTCTCGACTTGGGACCGGGGAGCTGTTTTTT	CASRLGTGELFF
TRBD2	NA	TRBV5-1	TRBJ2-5	TGCGCCAGCAGCTTGGGGCCGGGGGGTATGGGAGCACTGGAGACCCAGTACTTC	CASSLGPGGMGALETQYF
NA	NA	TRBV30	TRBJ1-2	TGTGCCTGGGCTGCAGGGGTTGGCTATGGCTACACCTTC	CAWAAGVGYGYTF
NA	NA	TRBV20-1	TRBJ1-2	TGCAGTGCCCCGATGGCCTATGGCTACACCTTC	CSAPMAYGYTF